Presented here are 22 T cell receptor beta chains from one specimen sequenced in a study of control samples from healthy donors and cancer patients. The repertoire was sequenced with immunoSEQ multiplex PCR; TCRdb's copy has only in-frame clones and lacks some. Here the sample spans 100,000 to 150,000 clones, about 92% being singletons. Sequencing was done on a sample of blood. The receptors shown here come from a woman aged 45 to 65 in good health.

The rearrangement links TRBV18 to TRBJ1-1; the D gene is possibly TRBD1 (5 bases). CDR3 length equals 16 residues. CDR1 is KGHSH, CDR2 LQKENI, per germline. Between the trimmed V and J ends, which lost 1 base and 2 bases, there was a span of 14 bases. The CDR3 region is CASSPQRQQANTEAFF. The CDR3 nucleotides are TGTGCCAGCTCACCACAGCGACAGCAAGCCAACACTGAAGCTTTCTTT.

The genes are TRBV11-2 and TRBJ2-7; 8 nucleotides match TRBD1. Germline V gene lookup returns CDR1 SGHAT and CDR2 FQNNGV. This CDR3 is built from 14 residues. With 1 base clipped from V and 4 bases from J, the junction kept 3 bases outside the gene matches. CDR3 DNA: TGTGCCAGCAGCTTAGCAAGACAGGGGTACGAGCAGTACTTC. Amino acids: CASSLARQGYEQYF.

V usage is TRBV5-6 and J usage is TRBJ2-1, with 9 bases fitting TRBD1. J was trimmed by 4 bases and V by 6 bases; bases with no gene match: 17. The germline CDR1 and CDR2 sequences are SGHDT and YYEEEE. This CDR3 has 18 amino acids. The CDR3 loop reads CASTFRDRARLPYNEQFF. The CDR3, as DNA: TGTGCCAGCACCTTCCGGGACAGGGCCCGCCTTCCTTACAATGAGCAGTTCTTC.

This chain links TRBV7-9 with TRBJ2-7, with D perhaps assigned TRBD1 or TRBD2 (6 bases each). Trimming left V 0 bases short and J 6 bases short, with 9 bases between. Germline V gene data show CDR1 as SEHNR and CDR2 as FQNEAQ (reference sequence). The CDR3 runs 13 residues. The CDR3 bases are TGTGCCAGCAGCTTAGCTGAGGGGGGCGAGCAGTACTTC. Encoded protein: CASSLAEGGEQYF.

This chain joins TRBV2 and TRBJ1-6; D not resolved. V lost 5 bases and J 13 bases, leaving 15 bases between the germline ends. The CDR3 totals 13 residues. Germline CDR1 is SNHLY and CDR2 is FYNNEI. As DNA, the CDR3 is TGTGCCAGCAGTTTCCTCCAGGAAATTCCCCTCCACTTT. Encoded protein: CASSFLQEIPLHF. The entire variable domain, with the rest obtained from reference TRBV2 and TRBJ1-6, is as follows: EPEVTQTPSHQVTQMGQEVILRCVPISNHLYFYWYRQILGQKVEFLVSFYNNEISEKSEIFDDQFSVERPDGSNFTLKIRSTKLEDSAMYFCASSFLQEIPLHFGNGTRLTVT.

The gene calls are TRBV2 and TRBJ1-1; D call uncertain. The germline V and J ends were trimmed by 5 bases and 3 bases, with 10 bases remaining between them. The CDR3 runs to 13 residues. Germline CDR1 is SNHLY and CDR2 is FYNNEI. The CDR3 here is CASSPFRDTEAFF. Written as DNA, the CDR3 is TGTGCCAGCAGTCCCTTTAGGGACACTGAAGCTTTCTTT.

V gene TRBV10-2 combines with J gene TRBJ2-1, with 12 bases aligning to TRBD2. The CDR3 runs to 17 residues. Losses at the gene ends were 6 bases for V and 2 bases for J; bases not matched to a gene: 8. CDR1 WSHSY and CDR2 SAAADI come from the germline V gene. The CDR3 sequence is CASRTASGGAPYNEQFF. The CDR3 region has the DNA TGCGCCAGCAGAACTGCTAGCGGGGGGGCCCCCTACAATGAGCAGTTCTTC.

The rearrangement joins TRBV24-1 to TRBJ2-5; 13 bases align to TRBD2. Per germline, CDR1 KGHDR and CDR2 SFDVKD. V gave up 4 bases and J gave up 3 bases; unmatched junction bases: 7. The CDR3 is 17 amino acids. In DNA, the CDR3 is TGTGCCACCAGTGACGTCGGGACTAGCGGGATCAAAGAGACCCAGTACTTC. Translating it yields CATSDVGTSGIKETQYF.

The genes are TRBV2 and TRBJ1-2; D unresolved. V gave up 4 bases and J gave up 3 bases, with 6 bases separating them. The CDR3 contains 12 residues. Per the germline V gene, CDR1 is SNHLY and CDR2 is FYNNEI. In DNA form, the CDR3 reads TGTGCCAGCAGTGTAACGGACTATGGCTACACCTTC. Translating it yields CASSVTDYGYTF. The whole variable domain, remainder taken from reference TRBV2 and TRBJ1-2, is EPEVTQTPSHQVTQMGQEVILRCVPISNHLYFYWYRQILGQKVEFLVSFYNNEISEKSEIFDDQFSVERPDGSNFTLKIRSTKLEDSAMYFCASSVTDYGYTFGSGTRLTVV.

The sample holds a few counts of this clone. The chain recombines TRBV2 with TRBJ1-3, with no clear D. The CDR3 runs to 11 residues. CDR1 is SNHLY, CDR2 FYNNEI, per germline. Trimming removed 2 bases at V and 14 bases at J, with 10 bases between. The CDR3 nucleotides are TGTGCCAGCAGTGAAAGGCAGCTACTATATTTT. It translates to CASSERQLLYF.

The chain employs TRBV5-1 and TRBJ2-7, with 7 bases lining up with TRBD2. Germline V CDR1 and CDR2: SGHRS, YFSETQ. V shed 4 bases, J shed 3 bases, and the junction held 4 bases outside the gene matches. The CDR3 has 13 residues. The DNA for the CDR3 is TGCGCCAGCAGCAGCGGGGCTAGCTACGAGCAGTACTTC. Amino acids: CASSSGASYEQYF.

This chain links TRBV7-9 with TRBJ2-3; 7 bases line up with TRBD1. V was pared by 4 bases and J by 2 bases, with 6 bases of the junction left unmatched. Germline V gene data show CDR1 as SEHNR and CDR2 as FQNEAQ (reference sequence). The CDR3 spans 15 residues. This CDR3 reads CASSWRQGTTDTQYF. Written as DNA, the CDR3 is TGTGCCAGCAGCTGGCGACAGGGCACCACAGATACGCAGTATTTT.

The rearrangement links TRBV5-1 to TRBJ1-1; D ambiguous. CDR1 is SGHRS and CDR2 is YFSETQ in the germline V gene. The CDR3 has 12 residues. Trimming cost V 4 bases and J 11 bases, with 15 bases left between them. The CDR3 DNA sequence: TGCGCCAGCAGCGCCGGACGCCTTGGGGCTTTCTTT. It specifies CASSAGRLGAFF.

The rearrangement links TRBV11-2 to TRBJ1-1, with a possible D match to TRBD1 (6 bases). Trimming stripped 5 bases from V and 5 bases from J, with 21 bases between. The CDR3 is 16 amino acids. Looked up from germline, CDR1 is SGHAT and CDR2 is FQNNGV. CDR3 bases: TGTGCCAGCAGCCCGGGGACGGCCCAGAGGGGGACTGAAGCTTTCTTT. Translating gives CASSPGTAQRGTEAFF.

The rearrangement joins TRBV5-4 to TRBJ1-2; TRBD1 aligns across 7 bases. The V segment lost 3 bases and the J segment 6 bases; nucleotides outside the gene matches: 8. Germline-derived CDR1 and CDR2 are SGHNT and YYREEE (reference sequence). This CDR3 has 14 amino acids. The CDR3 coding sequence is TGTGCCAGCAGCTCGTGGGGCAGGGGGAATGGCTACACCTTC. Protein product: CASSSWGRGNGYTF.

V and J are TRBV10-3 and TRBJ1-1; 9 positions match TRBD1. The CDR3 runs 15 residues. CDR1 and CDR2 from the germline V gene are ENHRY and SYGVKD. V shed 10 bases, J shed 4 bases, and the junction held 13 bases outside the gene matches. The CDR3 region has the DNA TGTGCCACTTCCAATCATAAGACAGGGGGCACTGAAGCTTTCTTT. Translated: CATSNHKTGGTEAFF.

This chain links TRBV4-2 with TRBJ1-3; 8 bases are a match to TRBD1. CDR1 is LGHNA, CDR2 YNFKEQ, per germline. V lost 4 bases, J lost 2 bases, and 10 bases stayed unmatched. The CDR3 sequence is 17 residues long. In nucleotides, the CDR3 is TGTGCCAGCAGCCGGGATAAACAGGGGGGAGCTGGAAACACCATATATTTT. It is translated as CASSRDKQGGAGNTIYF.

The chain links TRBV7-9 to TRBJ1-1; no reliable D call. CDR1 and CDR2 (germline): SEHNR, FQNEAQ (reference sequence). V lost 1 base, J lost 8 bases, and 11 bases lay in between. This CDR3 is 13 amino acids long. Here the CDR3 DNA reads TGTGCCAGCAGCTTAGGGCAGCCATCGGAAGCTTTCTTT. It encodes CASSLGQPSEAFF. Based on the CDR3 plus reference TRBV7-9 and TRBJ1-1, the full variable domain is DTGVSQNPRHKITKRGQNVTFRCDPISEHNRLYWYRQTLGQGPEFLTYFQNEAQLEKSRLLSDRFSAERPKGSFSTLEIQRTEQGDSAMYLCASSLGQPSEAFFGQGTRLTVV.

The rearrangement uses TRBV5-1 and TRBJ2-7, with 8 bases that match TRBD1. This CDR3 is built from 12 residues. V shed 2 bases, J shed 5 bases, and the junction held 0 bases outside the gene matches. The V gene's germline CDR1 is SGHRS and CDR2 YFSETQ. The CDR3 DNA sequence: TGCGCCAGCAGCTTACAGGGGGACGAGCAGTACTTC. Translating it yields CASSLQGDEQYF. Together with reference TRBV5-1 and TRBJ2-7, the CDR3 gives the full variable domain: KAGVTQTPRYLIKTRGQQVTLSCSPISGHRSVSWYQQTPGQGLQFLFEYFSETQRNKGNFPGRFSGRQFSNSRSEMNVSTLELGDSALYLCASSLQGDEQYFGPGTRLTVT.

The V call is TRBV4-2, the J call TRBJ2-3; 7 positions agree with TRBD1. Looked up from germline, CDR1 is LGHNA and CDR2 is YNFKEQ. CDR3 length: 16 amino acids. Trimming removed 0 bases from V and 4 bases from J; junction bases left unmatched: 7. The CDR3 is CASSQDRTGVPDTQYF. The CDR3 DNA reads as TGTGCCAGCAGCCAAGACCGAACAGGGGTCCCAGATACGCAGTATTTT.

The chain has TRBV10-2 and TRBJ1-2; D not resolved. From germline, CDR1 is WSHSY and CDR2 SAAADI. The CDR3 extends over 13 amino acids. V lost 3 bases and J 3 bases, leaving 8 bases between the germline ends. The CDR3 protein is CASSDVRDYGYTF. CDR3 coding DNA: TGCGCCAGCAGTGATGTGCGCGACTATGGCTACACCTTC.

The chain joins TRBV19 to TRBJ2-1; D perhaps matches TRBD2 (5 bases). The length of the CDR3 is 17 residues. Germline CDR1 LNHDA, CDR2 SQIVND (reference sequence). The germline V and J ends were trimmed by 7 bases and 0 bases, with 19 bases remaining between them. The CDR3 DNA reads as TGTGCCAGTATCGGGTTGGGAGTTGGTGGCTCCTACAATGAGCAGTTCTTC. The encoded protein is CASIGLGVGGSYNEQFF.